The next 18 T cell receptor beta chains were all read from a single sample in a study of CD8 T cells in Susac syndrome (dated by TCRdb to the late 2010s). Libraries were made using the immunoSEQ multiplex PCR assay. RNA was extracted using the RNeasy kit, and roughly 0.5 to 1 microgram was reverse transcribed with random hexamers. TCRdb applied fastp at Q25 and MiXCR to the public reads, then kept only in-frame beta chains. A single entry per CDR3 protein holds the most common genes and DNA from its merged rows. The sample profile shows roughly 180,000 distinct CDR3 sequences; around 96% of them were found once. Around 0.14% of the sample is in the top ten clones. Sequencing was done on a sample of CD4+ T cells from PBMCs. These receptors originate from a human donor in good health.

The chain employs TRBV9 and TRBJ1-6; 9 bases are shared with TRBD1. There are 15 residues in the CDR3. Trimming cost V 3 bases and J 10 bases; bases outside gene matches: 8. Germline V gene lookup returns CDR1 SGDLS and CDR2 YYNGEE. CDR3 region: CASSATGGAGSPLHF. The CDR3 DNA follows: TGTGCCAGCAGCGCTACAGGGGGCGCGGGGTCACCCCTCCACTTT.

The genes are TRBV2 and TRBJ1-4; D is ambiguous. This CDR3 is 13 amino acids long. V lost 5 bases to trimming and J lost 2 bases, with 6 bases between them. Germline loops: CDR1 SNHLY, CDR2 FYNNEI. CDR3 region: CASSWSTNEKLFF. Here the CDR3 DNA reads TGTGCCAGCAGTTGGAGCACTAATGAAAAACTGTTTTTT.

The rearrangement uses TRBV4-2 and TRBJ1-2; perhaps TRBD1 as D (5 bases). The V gene's germline CDR1 is LGHNA and CDR2 YNFKEQ. V was clipped by 0 bases and J by 7 bases, with 15 bases between them. The CDR3 runs to 15 residues. The DNA for the CDR3 is TGTGCCAGCAGCCAAGATCTGCGAGGGCAGGGTGGCTACACCTTC. It encodes CASSQDLRGQGGYTF.

The chain carries TRBV27 and TRBJ1-1; D is ambiguous. Trimming removed 0 bases from V and 0 bases from J, with 8 bases in between. Germline V gene sequence: CDR1 MNHEY, CDR2 SMNVEV (reference sequence). The CDR3 length is 15 residues. The CDR3 DNA reads TGTGCCAGCAGTTTATCTGAGGGCTTGAACACTGAAGCTTTCTTT. Protein product: CASSLSEGLNTEAFF.

The J gene is TRBJ2-5, the V gene TRBV6-1, with D uncertain. The CDR3 consists of 12 residues. The germline CDR1 and CDR2 sequences are MNHNS and SASEGT. V gave up 7 bases and J gave up 7 bases, with 13 bases separating them. The CDR3 DNA follows: TGTGCCAGCACCGCCCCCGAGAGGACCCAGTACTTC. Translating it yields CASTAPERTQYF.

This clonotype was detected a few times. The chain is built from TRBV7-9 and TRBJ2-6, with D uncertain. Trimming took 2 bases from V and 6 from J, leaving 2 bases between them. CDR1 and CDR2 from the germline V gene are SEHNR and FQNEAQ (reference sequence). This CDR3 comprises 12 residues. This CDR3 is CASSLLANVLTF. The CDR3 DNA sequence: TGTGCCAGCAGCTTACTGGCCAACGTCCTGACTTTC.

The V gene is TRBV29-1, the J gene TRBJ2-1, with D hard to call. Germline V gives CDR1 SQVTM, CDR2 ANQGSEA. With 2 bases removed from V and 0 bases from J, the gap between germline ends came to 5 bases. This CDR3 comprises 13 residues. CDR3 DNA: TGCAGCGTTGAATGGGGCTCCTACAATGAGCAGTTCTTC. Translation gives CSVEWGSYNEQFF.

The chain links TRBV7-2 to TRBJ1-6, with D maybe TRBD1 (6 bases). The CDR3 extends over 15 amino acids. Trimming took off 6 bases at V and 8 bases at J, with 17 bases between the two ends. The germline V gene encodes CDR1 SGHTA and CDR2 FQGNSA. CDR3 DNA: TGTGCCAGCAGTGCCGGGGGGCAGACCCATTCACCCCTCCACTTT. Translation gives CASSAGGQTHSPLHF.

The chain combines TRBV30 with TRBJ1-1; D might be TRBD1 (6 bases). Germline V gives CDR1 GTSNPN, CDR2 SVGIG (reference sequence). Deletions cut 4 bases from V and 2 bases from J, with 11 bases between. This CDR3 has 13 residues. The CDR3 nucleotides are TGTGCCTGGACTCCCGGGGGCAACACTGAAGCTTTCTTT. Protein product: CAWTPGGNTEAFF.

J is TRBJ2-3 and V is TRBV28; D is uncertain. This CDR3 is built from 11 residues. Germline-derived CDR1 and CDR2 are MDHEN and SYDVKM. The ends were cut back, 7 bases at V and 5 bases at J, with 7 bases in the middle. The CDR3 region has the DNA TGTGCCAGCAATCGAGTAGATACGCAGTATTTT. Translating it yields CASNRVDTQYF.

This chain joins TRBV9 and TRBJ1-2; tentative D call: TRBD1 (6 bases). Trimming removed 3 bases from V and 8 bases from J, with 26 bases in between. Per the germline V gene, CDR1 is SGDLS and CDR2 is YYNGEE. This CDR3 has 17 amino acids. Written as DNA, the CDR3 is TGTGCCAGCAGCGCAACTACCGAAATGGGGGGGGCTGGCGGCTACACCTTC. Protein product: CASSATTEMGGAGGYTF. The full variable domain, with the rest looked up from reference TRBV9 and TRBJ1-2, is DSGVTQTPKHLITATGQRVTLRCSPRSGDLSVYWYQQSLDQGLQFLIQYYNGEERAKGNILERFSAQQFPDLHSELNLSSLELGDSALYFCASSATTEMGGAGGYTFGSGTRLTVV.

This clonotype showed up just once. This CDR3 is CASSLDRGTYGYTF. Here the CDR3 DNA reads TGTGCCAGCAGCCTGGACAGGGGTACCTATGGCTACACCTTC. V usage is TRBV7-2 and J usage is TRBJ1-2; 9 bases line up with TRBD1. CDR3 size: 14 residues. The ends lost 5 bases at V and 4 bases at J; junction bases unmatched: 5. The germline CDR1 and CDR2 sequences are SGHTA and FQGNSA.

In DNA form, the CDR3 reads TGCGCCAGCGCACTAGCGGGGGGTTACAATGAGCAGTTCTTC. Residues: CASALAGGYNEQFF. The genes are TRBV4-1 and TRBJ2-1; 12 bases are a match to TRBD2. The V gene's germline CDR1 is MGHRA and CDR2 YSYEKL. The CDR3 has 14 amino acids. The V segment lost 8 bases and the J segment 4 bases; nucleotides outside the gene matches: 3.

This rearrangement joins TRBV28 to TRBJ2-6; D possibly corresponds to TRBD2 (6 bases). V lost 2 bases and J 10 bases, leaving 12 bases between the germline ends. The CDR3 runs 14 residues. CDR1 is MDHEN, CDR2 SYDVKM, per germline. The CDR3 sequence is CASSLGGLGNVLTF. The CDR3 DNA reads TGTGCCAGCAGTTTAGGGGGACTCGGGAACGTCCTGACTTTC.

The J gene is TRBJ1-6, the V gene TRBV4-3; possibly TRBD1 for D (5 bases). Germline V gene sequence: CDR1 LGHNA, CDR2 YSLEER. Trimming pared 3 bases from V and 5 bases from J, leaving 11 bases between. The CDR3 is 15 amino acids. The CDR3 DNA sequence: TGCGCCAGCAGCCAGCGGGACGCGGATAATTCACCCCTCCACTTT. Amino acid sequence: CASSQRDADNSPLHF.

This clonotype has just one count. The J gene is TRBJ2-5, the V gene TRBV4-1, with a tentative D call TRBD1 (5 bases). Germline-derived CDR1 and CDR2 are MGHRA and YSYEKL. The length of the CDR3 is 13 residues. Trimming stripped 4 bases from V and 6 bases from J, with 12 bases between. For the CDR3, the DNA is TGCGCCAGCAGCCCCCCTGGGGCAAAGACCCAGTACTTC. This gives the protein CASSPPGAKTQYF.

The rearrangement joins TRBV12-3 or TRBV12-4 to TRBJ1-6; D gene ambiguous. The CDR3 sequence is 13 residues long. Trimming removed 8 bases from V and 6 bases from J, with 11 bases in between. This CDR3 reads CASAALLNSPLHF. The CDR3 region has the DNA TGTGCCAGCGCCGCCTTACTTAATTCACCCCTCCACTTT.

The chain is built from TRBV14 and TRBJ2-1, with TRBD2 matching 7 bases. Germline V gene sequence: CDR1 SGHDN, CDR2 FVKESK. The CDR3 length is 14 residues. J lost 4 bases, V lost 4 bases, and 4 bases had no gene match. The DNA for the CDR3 is TGTGCCAGCAGCCCGACTAGCCAGTACAATGAGCAGTTCTTC. It specifies CASSPTSQYNEQFF.